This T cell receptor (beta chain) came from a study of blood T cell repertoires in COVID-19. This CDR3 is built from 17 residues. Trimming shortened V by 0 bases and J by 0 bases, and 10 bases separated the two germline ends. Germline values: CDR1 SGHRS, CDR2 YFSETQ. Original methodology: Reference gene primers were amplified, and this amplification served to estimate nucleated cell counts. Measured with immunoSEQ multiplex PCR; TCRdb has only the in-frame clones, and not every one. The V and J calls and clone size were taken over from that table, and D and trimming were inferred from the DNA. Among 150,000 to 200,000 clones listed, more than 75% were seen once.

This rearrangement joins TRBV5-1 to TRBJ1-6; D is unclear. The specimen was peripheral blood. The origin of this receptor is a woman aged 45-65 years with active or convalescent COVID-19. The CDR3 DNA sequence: TGCGCCAGCAGCTTGGTCCTAGATAGCTCCTATAATTCACCCCTCCACTTT. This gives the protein CASSLVLDSSYNSPLHF. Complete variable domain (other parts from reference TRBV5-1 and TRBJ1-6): KAGVTQTPRYLIKTRGQQVTLSCSPISGHRSVSWYQQTPGQGLQFLFEYFSETQRNKGNFPGRFSGRQFSNSRSEMNVSTLELGDSALYLCASSLVLDSSYNSPLHFGNGTRLTVT.